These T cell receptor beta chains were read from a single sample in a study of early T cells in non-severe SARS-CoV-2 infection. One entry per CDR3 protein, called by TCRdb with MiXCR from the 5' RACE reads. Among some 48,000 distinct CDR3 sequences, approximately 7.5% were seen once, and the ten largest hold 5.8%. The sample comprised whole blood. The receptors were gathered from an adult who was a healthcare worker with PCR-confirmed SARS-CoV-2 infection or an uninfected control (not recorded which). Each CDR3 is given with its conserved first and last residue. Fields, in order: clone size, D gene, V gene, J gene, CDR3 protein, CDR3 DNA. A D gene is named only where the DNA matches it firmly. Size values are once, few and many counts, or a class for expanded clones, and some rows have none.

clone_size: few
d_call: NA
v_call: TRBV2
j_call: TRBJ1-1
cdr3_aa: CASSGQGTSNTEAFF
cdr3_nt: TGTGCCAGCAGTGGTCAGGGTACCTCGAACACTGAAGCTTTCTTT

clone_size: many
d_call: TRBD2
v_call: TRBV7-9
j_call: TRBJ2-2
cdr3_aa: CASSFNSGANTGELFF
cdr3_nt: TGTGCCAGCAGCTTTAATAGCGGGGCAAACACCGGGGAGCTGTTTTTT

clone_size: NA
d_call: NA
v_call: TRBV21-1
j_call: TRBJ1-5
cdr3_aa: CASSNNRGNQPQHF
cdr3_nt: TGTGCCAGCAGCAATAACCGGGGAAATCAGCCCCAGCATTTT

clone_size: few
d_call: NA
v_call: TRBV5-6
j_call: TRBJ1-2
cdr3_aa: CASNGGMGGYTF
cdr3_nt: TGTGCCAGCAACGGGGGAATGGGAGGCTACACCTTC

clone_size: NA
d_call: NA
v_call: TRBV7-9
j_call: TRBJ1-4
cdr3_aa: CASRKEKGEKLFF
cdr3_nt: TGTGCCAGCAGAAAGGAAAAGGGTGAAAAACTGTTTTTT

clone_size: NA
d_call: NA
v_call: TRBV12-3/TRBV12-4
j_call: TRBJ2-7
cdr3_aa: CASSLGRGRESYEQYF
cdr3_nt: TGTGCCAGCAGTCTTGGGCGGGGCAGGGAATCCTACGAGCAGTACTTC

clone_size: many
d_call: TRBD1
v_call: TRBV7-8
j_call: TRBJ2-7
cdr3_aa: CASSLSRDSYSYEQYF
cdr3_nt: TGTGCCAGCAGCTTGAGCCGGGACAGCTATTCCTACGAGCAGTACTTC

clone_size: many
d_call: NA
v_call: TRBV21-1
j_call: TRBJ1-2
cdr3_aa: CASTRSANYGYTF
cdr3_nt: TGTGCCAGCACGAGAAGCGCTAACTATGGCTACACCTTC

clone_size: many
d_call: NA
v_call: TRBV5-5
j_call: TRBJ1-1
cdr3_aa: CASSFRVGVTEAFF
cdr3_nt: TGTGCCAGCAGCTTTAGGGTAGGGGTCACTGAAGCTTTCTTT

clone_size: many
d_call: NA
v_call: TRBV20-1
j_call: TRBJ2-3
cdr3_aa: CSVLSIRTGATDTQYF
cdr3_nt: TGCAGTGTGCTATCCATTCGGACGGGCGCCACAGATACGCAGTATTTT

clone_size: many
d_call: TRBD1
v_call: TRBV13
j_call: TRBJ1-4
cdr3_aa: CASSADRENEKLFF
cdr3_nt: TGTGCCAGCAGCGCGGACAGGGAAAATGAAAAACTGTTTTTT

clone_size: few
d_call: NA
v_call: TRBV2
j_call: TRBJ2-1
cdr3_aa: CASNLQLRSNEQFF
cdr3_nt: TGTGCCAGCAACCTCCAACTCCGCTCCAATGAGCAGTTCTTC

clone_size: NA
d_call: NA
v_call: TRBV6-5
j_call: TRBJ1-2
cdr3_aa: CASSYHLAGYGYTF
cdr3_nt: TGTGCCAGCAGTTACCATTTGGCAGGATATGGCTACACCTTC

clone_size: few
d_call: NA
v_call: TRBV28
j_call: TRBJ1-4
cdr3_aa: CASSSMTGTNEKLFF
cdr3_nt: TGTGCCAGCAGTTCTATGACAGGAACTAATGAAAAACTGTTTTTT

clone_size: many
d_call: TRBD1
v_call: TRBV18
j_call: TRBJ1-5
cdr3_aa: CASSPPGQSASNQPQHF
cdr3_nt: TGTGCCAGCTCACCACCGGGACAGTCGGCTAGCAATCAGCCCCAGCATTTT

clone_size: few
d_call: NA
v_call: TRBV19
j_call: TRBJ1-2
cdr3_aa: CASSIRAYGYTF
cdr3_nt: TGTGCCAGTAGTATACGGGCGTATGGCTACACCTTC

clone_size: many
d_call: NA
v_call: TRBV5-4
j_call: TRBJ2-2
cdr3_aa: CASSPTGSTGELFF
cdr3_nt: TGTGCCAGCAGCCCTACAGGGAGCACCGGGGAGCTGTTTTTT

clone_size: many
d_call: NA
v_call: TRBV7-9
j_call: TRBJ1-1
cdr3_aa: CASSFMRTEAFF
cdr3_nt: TGTGCCAGCAGCTTTATGAGGACTGAAGCTTTCTTT

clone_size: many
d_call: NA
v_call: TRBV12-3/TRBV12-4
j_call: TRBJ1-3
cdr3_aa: CATRDPGNTIYF
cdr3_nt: TGTGCCACCAGGGACCCTGGAAACACCATATATTTT

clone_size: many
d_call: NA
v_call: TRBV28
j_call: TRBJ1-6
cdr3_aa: CASSALVSYNSPLHF
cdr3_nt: TGTGCCAGCAGTGCCTTGGTCTCCTATAATTCACCCCTCCACTTT

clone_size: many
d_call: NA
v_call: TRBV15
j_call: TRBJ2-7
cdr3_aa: CATSRDRTEEQYF
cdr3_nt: TGTGCCACCAGCAGAGATAGGACGGAAGAGCAGTACTTC

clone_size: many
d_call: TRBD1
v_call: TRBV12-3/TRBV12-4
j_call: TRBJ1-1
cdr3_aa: CASSFNRGPEAFF
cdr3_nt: TGTGCCAGCAGTTTTAATAGGGGGCCTGAGGCTTTCTTT

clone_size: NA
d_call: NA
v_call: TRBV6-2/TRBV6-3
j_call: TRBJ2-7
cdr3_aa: CASSYEDSYEQYF
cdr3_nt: TGTGCCAGCAGTTACGAGGATTCCTACGAGCAGTACTTC

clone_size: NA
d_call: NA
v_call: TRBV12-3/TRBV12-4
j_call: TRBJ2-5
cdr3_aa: CASSDGTQPQETQYF
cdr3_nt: TGTGCCAGCAGTGACGGGACACAACCCCAAGAGACCCAGTACTTC

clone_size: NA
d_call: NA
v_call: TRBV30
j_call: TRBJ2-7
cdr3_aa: CAWMSSSYEQYF
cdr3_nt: TGTGCCTGGATGTCAAGCTCCTACGAGCAGTACTTC

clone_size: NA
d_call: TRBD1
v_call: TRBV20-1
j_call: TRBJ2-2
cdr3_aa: CSANRGRRYTNTGELFF
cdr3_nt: TGCAGTGCTAACAGGGGGCGCAGATATACGAACACCGGGGAGCTGTTTTTT

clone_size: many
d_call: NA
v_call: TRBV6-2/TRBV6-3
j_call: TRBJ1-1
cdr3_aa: CASRVNTEAFF
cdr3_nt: TGTGCCAGCAGGGTGAACACTGAAGCTTTCTTT

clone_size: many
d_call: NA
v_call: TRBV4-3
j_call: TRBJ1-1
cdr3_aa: CASSQDNWGNTEAFF
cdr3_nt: TGCGCCAGCAGCCAAGATAATTGGGGGAACACTGAAGCTTTCTTT

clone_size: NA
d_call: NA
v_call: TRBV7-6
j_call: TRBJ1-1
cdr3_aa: CASSGGNANTEAFF
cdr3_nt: TGTGCCAGCAGCGGGGGTAATGCGAACACTGAAGCTTTCTTT

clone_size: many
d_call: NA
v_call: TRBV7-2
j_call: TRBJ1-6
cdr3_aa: CASSLAMGVRNSPLHF
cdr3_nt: TGTGCCAGCAGCTTAGCGATGGGGGTAAGAAATTCACCCCTCCACTTT

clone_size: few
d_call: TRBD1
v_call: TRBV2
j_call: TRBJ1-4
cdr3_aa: CASRKDRAGAEKLFF
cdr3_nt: TGTGCCAGCAGGAAGGACAGGGCAGGCGCCGAAAAACTGTTTTTT

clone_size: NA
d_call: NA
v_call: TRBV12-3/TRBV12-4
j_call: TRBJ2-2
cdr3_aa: CASSSGNPGTGELFF
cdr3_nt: TGTGCCAGCAGCTCAGGGAACCCGGGGACCGGGGAGCTGTTTTTT

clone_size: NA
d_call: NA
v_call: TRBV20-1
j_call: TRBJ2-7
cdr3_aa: CSASPGRGSFYEQYF
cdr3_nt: TGCAGTGCTTCCCCCGGCAGGGGTTCTTTCTACGAGCAGTACTTC

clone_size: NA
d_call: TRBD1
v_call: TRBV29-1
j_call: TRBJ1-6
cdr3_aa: CSVRDSNSPLHF
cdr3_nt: TGCAGCGTAAGGGACAGCAATTCACCCCTCCACTTT

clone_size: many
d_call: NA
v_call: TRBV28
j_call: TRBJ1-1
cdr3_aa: CATGLLNTEAFF
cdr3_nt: TGTGCCACGGGACTGCTGAACACTGAAGCTTTCTTT

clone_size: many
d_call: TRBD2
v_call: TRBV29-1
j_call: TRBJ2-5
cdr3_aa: CSVASSGGGLWEETQYF
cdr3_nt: TGCAGCGTTGCTTCTAGCGGGGGGGGTCTATGGGAAGAGACCCAGTACTTC

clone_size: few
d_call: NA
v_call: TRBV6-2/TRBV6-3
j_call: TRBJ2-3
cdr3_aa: CASSYSTATDTQYF
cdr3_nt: TGTGCCAGCAGTTACTCGACCGCCACAGATACGCAGTATTTT

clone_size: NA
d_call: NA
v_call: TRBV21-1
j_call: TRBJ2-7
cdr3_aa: CASSLQGARSYEQYF
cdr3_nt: TGTGCCAGCAGCTTACAGGGGGCTCGGTCCTACGAGCAGTACTTC

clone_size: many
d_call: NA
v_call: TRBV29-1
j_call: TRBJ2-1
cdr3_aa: CSEAGGDYNEQFF
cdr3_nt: TGCAGCGAAGCAGGGGGGGACTACAATGAGCAGTTCTTC

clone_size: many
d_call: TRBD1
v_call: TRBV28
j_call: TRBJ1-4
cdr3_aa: CASSHRGRGEEKLFF
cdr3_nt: TGTGCCAGCAGTCACAGGGGCAGGGGAGAGGAAAAACTGTTTTTT

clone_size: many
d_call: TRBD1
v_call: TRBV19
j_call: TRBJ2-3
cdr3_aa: CASSIRDRGGDTQYF
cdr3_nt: TGTGCCAGTAGTATTCGGGACAGGGGCGGCGATACGCAGTATTTT

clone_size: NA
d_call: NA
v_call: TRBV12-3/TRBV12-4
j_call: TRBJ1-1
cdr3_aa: CASRRLQGTNTEAFF
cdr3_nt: TGTGCCAGCAGACGACTTCAGGGAACGAACACTGAAGCTTTCTTT

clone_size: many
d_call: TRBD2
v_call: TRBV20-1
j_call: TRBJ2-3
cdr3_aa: CSANSPSGGNGQYF
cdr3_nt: TGCAGTGCTAATTCCCCTAGCGGGGGGAACGGGCAGTATTTT

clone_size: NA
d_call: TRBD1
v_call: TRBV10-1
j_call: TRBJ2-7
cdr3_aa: CASSETRDRVGEQYF
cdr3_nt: TGCGCCAGCAGTGAGACCCGGGACAGGGTTGGTGAGCAGTACTTC

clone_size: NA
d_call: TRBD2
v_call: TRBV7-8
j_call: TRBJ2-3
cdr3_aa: CASSLETSGFTDTQYF
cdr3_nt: TGTGCCAGCAGCTTGGAGACTAGCGGGTTCACAGATACGCAGTATTTT

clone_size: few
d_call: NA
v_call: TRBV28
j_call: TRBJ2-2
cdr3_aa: CASSLTPMTRGELFF
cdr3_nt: TGTGCCAGCAGCCTAACCCCTATGACCAGGGGGGAGCTGTTTTTT

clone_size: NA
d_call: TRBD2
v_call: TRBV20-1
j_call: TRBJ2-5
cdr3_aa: CSAGTSGAETQYF
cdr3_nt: TGCAGTGCGGGGACTAGCGGGGCAGAGACCCAGTACTTC

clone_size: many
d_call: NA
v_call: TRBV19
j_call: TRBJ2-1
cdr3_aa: CASSGGQYNEQFF
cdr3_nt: TGTGCCAGTAGCGGGGGCCAATACAATGAGCAGTTCTTC

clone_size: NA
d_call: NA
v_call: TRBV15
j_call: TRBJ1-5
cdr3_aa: CATSRDILGGNQPQHF
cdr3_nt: TGTGCCACCAGCAGAGATATTTTAGGGGGCAATCAGCCCCAGCATTTT

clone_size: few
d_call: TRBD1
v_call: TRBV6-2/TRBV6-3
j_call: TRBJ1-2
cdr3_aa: CASRTGDYGYTF
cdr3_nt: TGTGCCAGCAGGACAGGGGATTATGGCTACACCTTC